The 24 T cell receptor beta chains given below trace back to one sample, sequenced in a study of metastatic and nonmetastatic thyroid tumors (dated by TCRdb to 2020 to 2021). The method was PCR. This sample was sequenced with an Illumina HiSeq 4000. TCRdb reanalyzed the raw reads on its own, using fastp at Q25 for trimming and MiXCR for clone calling, and kept in-frame beta chains. Present in this sample are 45,000 to 55,000 clones, roughly a quarter of which were seen just once. Jointly, the top ten make up about 3.3% of the sample. No treatment had been received by any patient before thyroid surgery. The sample was blood. Receptors were obtained from a male donor with papillary thyroid cancer or a benign thyroid nodule (not recorded which). Some clones in this sample may be carry-over from other donors' samples.

CDR3 DNA: TGTGCCACCAGCAGAGATCGTACAGGTTCCTACGAGCAGTACTTC. This translates into CATSRDRTGSYEQYF. The V and J genes are TRBV15 and TRBJ2-7; D perhaps matches TRBD1 (5 bases). The germline V gene has CDR1 LNHNV and CDR2 YYDKDF (reference sequence). V lost 0 bases, J lost 1 base, and 10 bases lay in between. The CDR3 extends over 15 amino acids.

In nucleotides, the CDR3 is TGCGCCAGCAGCACCCCCGGACTAGCGGGAGTTAGTGAGCAGTTCTTC. It translates to CASSTPGLAGVSEQFF. The rearrangement links TRBV5-1 to TRBJ2-1; 13 bases are shared with TRBD2. V was pared by 4 bases and J by 9 bases, with 10 bases of the junction left unmatched. Germline values: CDR1 SGHRS, CDR2 YFSETQ. The CDR3 is 16 residues long.

This clone was picked up a small number of times. The junction shows a germline mismatch at one end, possibly a read error. The chain couples TRBV24-1 to TRBJ2-2; possible D gene TRBD2, 5 bases. The germline CDR1 and CDR2 sequences are KGHDR and SFDVKD. The CDR3 runs to 13 residues. CDR3 coding DNA: TGTGCCACCAGTGCATCCAATATCGGGAAGCTGTTTTTT. Its translation is CATSASNIGKLFF.

Ten or more counts support this clone. This sequence joins TRBV10-1 and TRBJ2-5; D might be TRBD1 (5 bases). There are 14 residues in the CDR3. Per germline, CDR1 WNHNN and CDR2 SYGVQD (reference sequence). With 8 bases removed from V and 4 bases from J, the gap between germline ends came to 17 bases. In nucleotides, the CDR3 is TGCGCCAGCCCGGTGACAGAAAATCTAGAGACCCAGTACTTC. It specifies CASPVTENLETQYF.

This clone was picked up one time. The chain joins TRBV11-2 to TRBJ1-1; D call uncertain. In germline, CDR1 is SGHAT, CDR2 FQNNGV. This CDR3 comprises 14 residues. The germline V and J ends were trimmed by 5 bases and 0 bases, with 10 bases remaining between them. The DNA for the CDR3 is TGTGCCAGCAGCCGTACGTTGGTGAACACTGAAGCTTTCTTT. Its translation: CASSRTLVNTEAFF.

This clone was seen at least ten times. This chain connects TRBV7-3 to TRBJ2-3; 8 bases line up with TRBD2. Germline values: CDR1 SGHTA, CDR2 FQGTGA. After removal of 5 bases from V and 3 bases from J, the junction contained 10 bases not matched to a gene. This CDR3 comprises 16 residues. The CDR3 here is CASSPEGSGRTDTQYF. The CDR3 coding sequence is TGTGCCAGCAGCCCGGAGGGGAGCGGGAGAACAGATACGCAGTATTTT. Full variable domain (rest looked up from reference TRBV7-3 and TRBJ2-3): GAGVSQTPSNKVTEKGKYVELRCDPISGHTALYWYRQSLGQGPEFLIYFQGTGAADDSGLPNDRFFAVRPEGSVSTLKIQRTERGDSAVYLCASSPEGSGRTDTQYFGPGTRLTVL.

This clone has a count of ten or more. V and J are TRBV6-5 and TRBJ1-6, with 9 bases matching TRBD1. This CDR3 is built from 15 residues. V shed 0 bases, J shed 9 bases, and the junction held 3 bases outside the gene matches. Germline V CDR1 and CDR2: MNHEY, SVGAGI. The CDR3 coding sequence is TGTGCCAGCAGTTACTCACAGGGGGCCGGTTCACCCCTCCACTTT. Amino acid sequence: CASSYSQGAGSPLHF.

This clone was recorded at least ten times. The rearrangement joins TRBV20-1 to TRBJ2-3; D is unclear. V lost 5 bases and J 6 bases, leaving 21 bases between the germline ends. In germline, CDR1 is DFQATT, CDR2 SNEGSKA (reference sequence). The CDR3 length is 15 residues. The CDR3 DNA sequence: TGCAGTGCTCGGTGGACCCCAGAACGGAGCGATACGCAGTATTTT. This codes for CSARWTPERSDTQYF.

In this sample, this clone turned up many times. This chain uses TRBV11-1 with TRBJ2-3; D not resolved. The CDR3 covers 16 residues. V lost 7 bases and J lost 1, with 18 bases in between. CDR1 and CDR2 (germline): SGHAT, FQDESV (reference sequence). CDR3 loop: CASKAAPGAGTDTQYF. CDR3 in DNA: TGTGCCAGCAAGGCAGCGCCGGGTGCCGGCACAGATACGCAGTATTTT.

This clone occurred many times. This chain connects TRBV12-3 or TRBV12-4 to TRBJ1-5; no definite D call. V shed 5 bases and J shed 5 bases, with 13 bases lying between them. The CDR3 extends over 14 amino acids. Written as DNA, the CDR3 is TGTGCCAGCAGTGTCCGACGGGCAGATCAGCCCCAGCATTTT. Its protein product is CASSVRRADQPQHF.

This clone showed up many times. The gene calls are TRBV6-1 and TRBJ2-1, with 7 bases fitting TRBD1. CDR1 is MNHNS and CDR2 is SASEGT in the germline V gene. V lost 3 bases to trimming and J lost 4 bases; unmatched junction nucleotides: 3. There are 14 residues in the CDR3. CDR3 DNA sequence: TGTGCCAGCAGTGACTGGGACAGTTACAATGAGCAGTTCTTC. Its protein is CASSDWDSYNEQFF.

V usage is TRBV7-6 and J usage is TRBJ2-5, with D uncertain. Trimming took 1 base from V and 5 from J, leaving 8 bases between them. This CDR3 contains 13 residues. Per the germline V gene, CDR1 is SGHVS and CDR2 is FNYEAQ. The chain's CDR3 is CASSLVARETQYF. CDR3 nucleotides: TGTGCCAGCAGCTTAGTTGCGAGGGAGACCCAGTACTTC.

This chain uses TRBV6-1 with TRBJ1-1; D ambiguous. Germline lookup yields CDR1 MNHNS and CDR2 SASEGT. Trimming cost V 7 bases and J 2 bases, with 5 bases left between them. This CDR3 contains 11 residues. The CDR3 DNA reads as TGTGCCAGCACTGATAACACTGAAGCTTTCTTT. This encodes CASTDNTEAFF.

This clone was seen ten or more times. The CDR3 DNA follows: TGTGCCAGCAGTTTCCGGAACCAGGGTTCGGCCGGGGAGCTGTTTTTT. It specifies CASSFRNQGSAGELFF. The rearrangement links TRBV27 to TRBJ2-2, with D maybe TRBD1 (5 bases). CDR3 length: 16 residues. The V end lost 3 bases, the J end lost 6 bases, and 17 bases lay between the germline ends. The germline CDR1 and CDR2 sequences are MNHEY and SMNVEV (reference sequence).

This clone was seen ten or more times. J is TRBJ2-1 and V is TRBV9, with 9 bases aligning to TRBD1. V lost 5 bases to trimming and J lost 4 bases; unmatched junction nucleotides: 7. CDR3 size: 15 residues. Germline V gene sequence: CDR1 SGDLS, CDR2 YYNGEE. CDR3 in amino acids: CASRPQGAEYNEQFF. The CDR3, as DNA: TGTGCCAGCAGACCACAGGGGGCTGAATACAATGAGCAGTTCTTC. The full variable domain, completed using reference TRBV9 and TRBJ2-1, is DSGVTQTPKHLITATGQRVTLRCSPRSGDLSVYWYQQSLDQGLQFLIQYYNGEERAKGNILERFSAQQFPDLHSELNLSSLELGDSALYFCASRPQGAEYNEQFFGPGTRLTVL.

In this sample, this clone turned up many times. The chain links TRBV27 to TRBJ1-3, with D unclear. Germline CDR1 reads MNHEY; CDR2 reads SMNVEV (reference sequence). The CDR3 consists of 13 residues. Trimming left V 5 bases short and J 0 bases short, with 5 bases between. CDR3 region: CASSPLSGNTIYF. Here the CDR3 DNA reads TGTGCCAGCAGTCCACTCTCTGGAAACACCATATATTTT.

This clone was detected ten times or more. The J gene is TRBJ2-2, the V gene TRBV12-5, with D hard to call. Between the trimmed V and J ends, which lost 2 bases and 6 bases, there was a span of 19 bases. The CDR3 is made up of 17 amino acids. Germline CDR1 is LGHNT and CDR2 is FRNRAP. CDR3 coding DNA: TGTGCTAGTGGTTTGACCGTATCGAAGGTGACCCCCGGGGAGCTGTTTTTT. It is translated as CASGLTVSKVTPGELFF.

Of note for this clone: This sample also contains other DNA sequences that code for the same CDR3. V usage is TRBV28 and J usage is TRBJ2-1, with a tentative D call TRBD2 (6 bases). V gave up 7 bases and J gave up 9 bases, with 19 bases separating them. CDR1 MDHEN and CDR2 SYDVKM come from the germline V gene. The CDR3 spans 14 residues. The CDR3 protein is CASMVGGGPGEQFF. The CDR3, as DNA: TGTGCCAGCATGGTTGGGGGAGGTCCTGGTGAGCAGTTCTTC.

This clone is termed medium-sized. This rearrangement joins TRBV6-1 to TRBJ1-5; D gene ambiguous. The V end lost 6 bases, the J end lost 0 bases, and 3 bases lay between the germline ends. The length of the CDR3 is 12 residues. Germline CDR1 and CDR2: MNHNS and SASEGT. The CDR3 nucleotides are TGTGCCAGCAGGGCTAGCAATCAGCCCCAGCATTTT. Encoded protein: CASRASNQPQHF.

The CDR3 bases are TGTGCCAGCAGACTTAGTAGCAATCAGCCCCAGCATTTT. The encoded protein is CASRLSSNQPQHF. The chain couples TRBV28 to TRBJ1-5; no clear D. The CDR3 length is 13 residues. V lost 6 bases, J lost 0 bases, and 6 bases lay in between. Looked up from germline, CDR1 is MDHEN and CDR2 is SYDVKM.

This clone has more than one count but fewer than ten. The CDR3 sequence: CASSPTIYEQYF. The CDR3 coding sequence is TGTGCCAGCAGCCCTACAATTTACGAGCAGTACTTC. The V gene is TRBV27, the J gene TRBJ2-7; D is ambiguous. The CDR3 is 12 amino acids. Per the germline V gene, CDR1 is MNHEY and CDR2 is SMNVEV (reference sequence). With 6 bases removed from V and 4 bases from J, the gap between germline ends came to 10 bases.

This clone was counted ten times or more. Relative to the germline gene, one junction end is altered; a read error may explain this. V is TRBV29-1 and J is TRBJ2-1; 7 positions match TRBD1. This CDR3 is built from 14 residues. CDR1 is SQVTM, CDR2 ANQGSEA, per germline. The CDR3: CSVGNRGVENERFF. In DNA, the CDR3 is TGCAGCGTGGGGAACAGGGGTGTAGAAAATGAGCGGTTCTTC.

The table lists this clone with many counts. The chain combines TRBV20-1 with TRBJ1-5, with D hard to call. CDR1 DFQATT and CDR2 SNEGSKA come from the germline V gene (reference sequence). Deletions cut 5 bases from V and 1 base from J, with 18 bases between. This CDR3 is built from 16 residues. CDR3 coding DNA: TGCAGTGCTTACCACCACCAGTGGCAAAGCAATCAGCCCCAGCATTTT. Translation: CSAYHHQWQSNQPQHF.

This clone was detected only a few times. The chain has TRBV20-1 and TRBJ2-4; D might be TRBD1 (5 bases). Germline loops: CDR1 DFQATT, CDR2 SNEGSKA (reference sequence). The CDR3 sequence is 16 residues long. Trimming removed 0 bases at V and 0 bases at J, with 12 bases between. As DNA, the CDR3 is TGCAGTGCTAGAGATTGGGGCGGTTTAGCCAAAAACATTCAGTACTTC. This translates into CSARDWGGLAKNIQYF.